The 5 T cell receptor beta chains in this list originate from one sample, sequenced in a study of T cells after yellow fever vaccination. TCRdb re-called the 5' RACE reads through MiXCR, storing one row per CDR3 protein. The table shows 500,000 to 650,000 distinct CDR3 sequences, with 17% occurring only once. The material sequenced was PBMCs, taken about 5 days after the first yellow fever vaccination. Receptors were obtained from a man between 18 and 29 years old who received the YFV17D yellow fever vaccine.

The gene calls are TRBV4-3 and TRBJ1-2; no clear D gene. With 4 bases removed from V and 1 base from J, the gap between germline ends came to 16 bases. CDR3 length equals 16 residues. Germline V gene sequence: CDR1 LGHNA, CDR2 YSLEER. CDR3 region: CASSRERNTLNYGYTF. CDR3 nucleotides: TGCGCCAGCAGCCGAGAGAGGAACACACTTAACTATGGCTACACCTTC.

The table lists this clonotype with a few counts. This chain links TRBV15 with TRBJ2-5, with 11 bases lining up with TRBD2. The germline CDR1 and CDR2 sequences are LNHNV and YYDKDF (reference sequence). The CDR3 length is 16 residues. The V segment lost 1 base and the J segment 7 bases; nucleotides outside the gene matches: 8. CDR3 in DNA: TGTGCCACCAGCAGAGTAACTAGCGGGGGAGGGCGGACCCAGTACTTC. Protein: CATSRVTSGGGRTQYF.

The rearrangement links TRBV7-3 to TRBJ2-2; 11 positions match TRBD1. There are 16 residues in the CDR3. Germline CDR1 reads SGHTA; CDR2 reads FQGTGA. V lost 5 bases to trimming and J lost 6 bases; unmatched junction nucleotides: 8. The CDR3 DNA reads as TGTGCCAGCAGCACGTGGACAGGGGGCGCATCCGGGGAGCTGTTTTTT. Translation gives CASSTWTGGASGELFF.

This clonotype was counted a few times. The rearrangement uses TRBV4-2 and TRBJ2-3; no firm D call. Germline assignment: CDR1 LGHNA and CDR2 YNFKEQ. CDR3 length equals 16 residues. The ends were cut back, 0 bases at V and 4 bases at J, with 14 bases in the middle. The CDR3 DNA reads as TGTGCCAGCAGCCAAGATCCTGGATACGTCTCAGATACGCAGTATTTT. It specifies CASSQDPGYVSDTQYF.

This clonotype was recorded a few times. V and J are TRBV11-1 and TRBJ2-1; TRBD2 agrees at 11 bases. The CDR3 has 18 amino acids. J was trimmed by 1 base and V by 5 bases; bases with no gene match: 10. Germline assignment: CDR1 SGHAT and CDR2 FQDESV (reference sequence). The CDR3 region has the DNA TGTGCCAGCAGCCCAAGCGCACTAGCGGGGGCGTCCTACAATGAGCAGTTCTTC. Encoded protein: CASSPSALAGASYNEQFF.